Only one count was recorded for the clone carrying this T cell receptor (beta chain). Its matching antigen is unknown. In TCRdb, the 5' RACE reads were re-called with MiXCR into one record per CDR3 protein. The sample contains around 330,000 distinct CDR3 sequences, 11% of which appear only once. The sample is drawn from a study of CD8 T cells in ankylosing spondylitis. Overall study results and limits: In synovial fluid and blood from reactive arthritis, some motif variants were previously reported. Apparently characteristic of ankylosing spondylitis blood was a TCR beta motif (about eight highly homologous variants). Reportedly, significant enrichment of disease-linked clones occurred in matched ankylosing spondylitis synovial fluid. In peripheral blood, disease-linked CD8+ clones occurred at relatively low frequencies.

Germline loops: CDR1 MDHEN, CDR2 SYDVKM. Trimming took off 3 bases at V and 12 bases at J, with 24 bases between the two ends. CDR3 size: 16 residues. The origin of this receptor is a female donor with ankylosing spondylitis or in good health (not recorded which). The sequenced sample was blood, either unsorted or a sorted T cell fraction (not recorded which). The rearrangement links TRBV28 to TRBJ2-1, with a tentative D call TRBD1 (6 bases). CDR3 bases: TGTGCCAGCAGTTTTATCGTGGGGGCAGCTGTCAAATGGCAGTTCTTC. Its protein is CASSFIVGAAVKWQFF.